What follows are 18 T cell receptor beta chains derived from one specimen sequenced in a study of identical twins. Each CDR3 protein gets one entry after TCRdb re-called the 5' RACE reads with MiXCR. The table has about 220,000 distinct CDR3 sequences, 7.5% seen once. This sample also appeared in a second study, on yellow fever vaccine responses in identical twins.

The sample comprised memory (CD45RO+) T cells sorted from blood. The receptors here all came from a woman under 30 in good health.

In this sample, this clonotype turned up a few times. The V gene is TRBV6-6, the J gene TRBJ1-2; D gene uncertain. Between the trimmed V and J ends, which lost 4 bases and 8 bases, there was a span of 14 bases. Germline CDR1 and CDR2: MNHNY and SVGAGI (reference sequence). The CDR3 spans 13 residues. CDR3 sequence reads: CASSSSEVTGYTF. Here the CDR3 DNA reads TGTGCCAGCAGTTCCTCAGAGGTAACCGGCTACACCTTC.

This clonotype was recorded a few times. V is TRBV12-3 or TRBV12-4 and J is TRBJ2-3, with TRBD2 as a possible D gene (7 bases). CDR3 length equals 15 residues. V was cut by 5 bases and J by 2 bases, with 14 bases left in between. The CDR3, as DNA: TGTGCCAGCAGTGAGGGGGGGGCTCTCACAGATACGCAGTATTTT. Translating gives CASSEGGALTDTQYF.

The rearrangement links TRBV5-1 to TRBJ2-3, with 8 bases fitting TRBD2. Per the germline V gene, CDR1 is SGHRS and CDR2 is YFSETQ. The J segment lost 2 bases and the V segment lost 0 bases, leaving 5 bases of the junction unmatched. CDR3 length: 16 residues. CDR3: CASSLGSGALTDTQYF. CDR3 DNA sequence: TGCGCCAGCAGCTTGGGTAGCGGGGCCCTCACAGATACGCAGTATTTT. The variable domain in full, completed from reference TRBV5-1 and TRBJ2-3, reads KAGVTQTPRYLIKTRGQQVTLSCSPISGHRSVSWYQQTPGQGLQFLFEYFSETQRNKGNFPGRFSGRQFSNSRSEMNVSTLELGDSALYLCASSLGSGALTDTQYFGPGTRLTVL.

This clonotype was counted ten times or more. The chain recombines TRBV5-1 with TRBJ1-1; D is undetermined. CDR1 is SGHRS and CDR2 is YFSETQ in the germline V gene. V lost 7 bases and J lost 0, with 13 bases in between. CDR3 size: 14 residues. The DNA for the CDR3 is TGCGCCAGCGCCCGGGAGGCGATGAACACTGAAGCTTTCTTT. Residues: CASAREAMNTEAFF.

In its sample, this clonotype was seen a few times. The rearrangement uses TRBV6-2 or TRBV6-3 and TRBJ2-6; 8 bases align to TRBD1. The CDR3 totals 16 residues. Germline CDR1 and CDR2: MNHEY and SVGEGT. V shed 5 bases and J 3 bases; nucleotides not matched to a gene: 6. This CDR3 is CASSKLTGVGANVLTF. CDR3 sequence (DNA): TGTGCCAGCAGTAAACTGACAGGGGTTGGGGCCAACGTCCTGACTTTC.

This clonotype has only a few counts. This may be a read error: a much more frequent sequence differs by one nucleotide. The rearrangement uses TRBV7-8 and TRBJ1-5; D is unclear. This CDR3 has 14 amino acids. V gave up 1 base and J gave up 1 base, with 5 bases separating them. The germline gives CDR1 SGHVS, CDR2 FQNEAQ. CDR3 in DNA: TGTGCCAGCAGCTTAGTAGGGAGCAATCAGCCCCAGCATTTT. Translating gives CASSLVGSNQPQHF.

This clonotype appeared many times. The CDR3: CASSFQHYNEQFF. As DNA, the CDR3 is TGCGCCAGCAGCTTTCAACACTACAATGAGCAGTTCTTC. The chain employs TRBV5-1 and TRBJ2-1; D is ambiguous. This CDR3 comprises 13 residues. Germline V gene sequence: CDR1 SGHRS, CDR2 YFSETQ. Deletions cut 2 bases from V and 3 bases from J, with 6 bases between.

This chain connects TRBV6-1 to TRBJ2-5; 7 positions agree with TRBD1. Looked up from germline, CDR1 is MNHNS and CDR2 is SASEGT. The CDR3 is 14 amino acids. Germline trimming cut 7 bases from V and 7 bases from J; bases unmatched to any gene: 12. The CDR3 DNA is TGTGCCAGCACCCCTCGGACAGGTTCGGGGACCCAGTACTTC. This gives the protein CASTPRTGSGTQYF.

This clonotype was counted ten times or more. The chain links TRBV11-2 to TRBJ2-1; tentatively, D is TRBD1 or TRBD2 (5 bases each). The length of the CDR3 is 12 residues. Germline assignment: CDR1 SGHAT and CDR2 FQNNGV. Trimming stripped 5 bases from V and 9 bases from J, with 11 bases between. The CDR3 loop is CASSNRDGEQFF. The CDR3 nucleotides are TGTGCCAGCAGCAACCGGGACGGTGAGCAGTTCTTC.

This clonotype was seen at least ten times. The V gene is TRBV4-2, the J gene TRBJ2-7; D might be TRBD2 (6 bases). Germline V gene lookup returns CDR1 LGHNA and CDR2 YNFKEQ. Trimming removed 0 bases from V and 3 bases from J, with 12 bases in between. The CDR3 length is 15 residues. This CDR3 reads CASSQDLGGYYEQYF. CDR3 in DNA: TGTGCCAGCAGCCAAGATTTGGGGGGATACTACGAGCAGTACTTC.

This clonotype was found many times. The chain couples TRBV29-1 to TRBJ1-5; D is ambiguous. CDR1 SQVTM and CDR2 ANQGSEA come from the germline V gene. The CDR3 runs 13 residues. V was shortened by 4 bases and J by 0 bases, with 7 bases between the two germline ends. CDR3 residues: CSVVVDSNQPQHF. The CDR3 DNA is TGCAGCGTTGTGGTAGATAGCAATCAGCCCCAGCATTTT.

This clonotype has a handful of counts. The gene calls are TRBV24-1 and TRBJ2-3, with D hard to call. Deletions cut 2 bases from V and 0 bases from J, with 5 bases between. The CDR3 loop spans 14 amino acids. From germline, CDR1 is KGHDR and CDR2 SFDVKD. CDR3 DNA: TGTGCCACCAGTGATTCTTCAAGCACAGATACGCAGTATTTT. This encodes CATSDSSSTDTQYF.

V gene TRBV28 combines with J gene TRBJ2-5, with TRBD1 matching 7 bases. Losses at the gene ends were 6 bases for V and 5 bases for J; bases not matched to a gene: 9. Per the germline V gene, CDR1 is MDHEN and CDR2 is SYDVKM. This CDR3 is 14 amino acids long. The CDR3 here is CASSSTGFVETQYF. As DNA, the CDR3 is TGTGCCAGCAGCTCGACAGGGTTCGTCGAGACCCAGTACTTC.

The chain joins TRBV3-1 to TRBJ2-3; 7 bases are shared with TRBD1. CDR3 length: 17 residues. CDR1 is LGHDT and CDR2 is YNNKEL in the germline V gene (reference sequence). V lost 8 bases, J lost 0 bases, and 14 bases stayed unmatched. As DNA, the CDR3 is TGTGCCAGCTCCCGGCAGGGGGTTCGGTCTAGCACAGATACGCAGTATTTT. This codes for CASSRQGVRSSTDTQYF.

The CDR3 nucleotides read TGTGCCTGCCGAAGGGTACCCCAAGAGACCCAGTACTTC. Translating it yields CACRRVPQETQYF. The chain employs TRBV30 and TRBJ2-5, with D unclear. CDR1 is GTSNPN, CDR2 SVGIG, per germline (reference sequence). This CDR3 spans 13 amino acids. The V and J ends lost 6 bases and 1 base respectively, with 12 bases between them.

The sample holds many counts of this clonotype. The rearrangement links TRBV20-1 to TRBJ2-1; possibly TRBD1 for D (6 bases). The CDR3 is 12 residues long. Germline loops: CDR1 DFQATT, CDR2 SNEGSKA (reference sequence). V shed 7 bases and J shed 7 bases, with 14 bases lying between them. The CDR3 DNA follows: TGCAGTGTTAGCCAGGGGAGTAATGAGCAGTTCTTC. It is translated as CSVSQGSNEQFF.

This clonotype was observed at least ten times. The chain uses TRBV6-2 or TRBV6-3 and TRBJ2-7; 10 bases agree with TRBD2. The length of the CDR3 is 15 residues. Germline V gene lookup returns CDR1 MNHEY and CDR2 SVGEGT. Trimming removed 8 bases from V and 4 bases from J; junction bases left unmatched: 11. The CDR3 region is CASRLAELAGYEQYF. CDR3 DNA: TGTGCCAGCCGGCTTGCCGAACTAGCGGGGTACGAGCAGTACTTC.

This clonotype has ten or more counts. The J gene is TRBJ2-3, the V gene TRBV20-1, with 11 bases fitting TRBD2. Germline-derived CDR1 and CDR2 are DFQATT and SNEGSKA (reference sequence). This CDR3 has 14 residues. Unmatched junction bases numbered 9, after V lost 6 bases and J lost 7 bases. This CDR3 reads CSAMTSGKPNTQYF. The CDR3, as DNA: TGCAGTGCAATGACTAGCGGGAAGCCTAATACGCAGTATTTT.